Listed below are T cell receptor beta chains from one sample, sequenced in a study of T cells after yellow fever vaccination. One entry per CDR3 protein, called by TCRdb with MiXCR from the 5' RACE reads. The data contain more than 300,000 distinct CDR3 sequences, 3.5% to 4.5% of them singletons. The sample was PBMCs, taken 15 days after the yellow fever booster vaccination. Receptor source: a man between 18 and 35 years old who received the YFV17D yellow fever vaccine. Both conserved end residues are part of each CDR3. The order of the fields is V gene, J gene, clone size, D gene, CDR3 protein, CDR3 DNA. A D gene is named only where the DNA matches it firmly. Some rows mark clone size as missing; the rest say once, few, many or name a class of expanded clone.

V gene: TRBV6-5; J gene: TRBJ1-6; clone size: few; D gene: .; CDR3 protein: CASSGGQGNVGSPLHF; CDR3 DNA: TGTGCCAGCAGTGGGGGGCAGGGAAATGTTGGGTCACCCCTCCACTTT
V gene: TRBV18; J gene: TRBJ1-6; clone size: few; D gene: .; CDR3 protein: CASSPRGFSPLHF; CDR3 DNA: TGTGCCAGCTCCCCGCGAGGGTTCTCACCCCTCCACTTT
V gene: TRBV5-1; J gene: TRBJ2-4; clone size: many; D gene: .; CDR3 protein: CASSSTVAKNIQYF; CDR3 DNA: TGCGCCAGCAGCTCAACAGTAGCCAAAAACATTCAGTACTTC
V gene: TRBV7-2; J gene: TRBJ2-2; clone size: .; D gene: .; CDR3 protein: CASSLYPNTGELFF; CDR3 DNA: TGTGCCAGCAGCTTATACCCGAACACCGGGGAGCTGTTTTTT
V gene: TRBV6-6; J gene: TRBJ2-2; clone size: few; D gene: .; CDR3 protein: CASSQLPFTGELFF; CDR3 DNA: TGTGCCAGCAGTCAACTACCGTTCACCGGGGAGCTGTTTTTT
V gene: TRBV29-1; J gene: TRBJ2-3; clone size: .; D gene: .; CDR3 protein: CSGVGEYTQYF; CDR3 DNA: TGCAGCGGTGTCGGCGAATATACGCAGTATTTT
V gene: TRBV5-1; J gene: TRBJ2-5; clone size: many; D gene: .; CDR3 protein: CASSLVGGLETQYF; CDR3 DNA: TGCGCCAGCAGCTTGGTAGGAGGGCTGGAGACCCAGTACTTC
V gene: TRBV12-3/TRBV12-4; J gene: TRBJ1-1; clone size: many; D gene: .; CDR3 protein: CASSRLVSTEAFF; CDR3 DNA: TGTGCCAGCAGTCGACTTGTGAGCACTGAAGCTTTCTTT
V gene: TRBV2; J gene: TRBJ2-1; clone size: many; D gene: .; CDR3 protein: CASSSGGGNEQFF; CDR3 DNA: TGTGCCAGCAGTTCCGGGGGAGGTAATGAGCAGTTCTTC
V gene: TRBV11-2; J gene: TRBJ2-2; clone size: .; D gene: .; CDR3 protein: CASSQLLYGELFF; CDR3 DNA: TGTGCCAGCAGCCAGCTACTATACGGGGAGCTGTTTTTT
V gene: TRBV20-1; J gene: TRBJ2-1; clone size: many; D gene: .; CDR3 protein: CSARVPLTTNEQFF; CDR3 DNA: TGCAGTGCTAGAGTCCCTCTGACGACCAATGAGCAGTTCTTC
V gene: TRBV4-1; J gene: TRBJ1-2; clone size: few; D gene: .; CDR3 protein: CASSPQVMGRDGYTF; CDR3 DNA: TGCGCCAGCAGCCCTCAGGTGATGGGGCGGGATGGCTACACCTTC
V gene: TRBV2; J gene: TRBJ2-5; clone size: few; D gene: .; CDR3 protein: CASNAGFRPQYF; CDR3 DNA: TGTGCCAGCAACGCAGGGTTTCGCCCCCAGTACTTC
V gene: TRBV7-3; J gene: TRBJ2-6; clone size: many; D gene: .; CDR3 protein: CASSNGVSGANVLTF; CDR3 DNA: TGTGCCAGCAGTAACGGGGTGTCTGGGGCCAACGTCCTGACTTTC
V gene: TRBV5-1; J gene: TRBJ2-1; clone size: many; D gene: TRBD1; CDR3 protein: CASSGQGVSYNEQFF; CDR3 DNA: TGCGCCAGCTCCGGACAGGGTGTCTCCTACAATGAGCAGTTCTTC
V gene: TRBV27; J gene: TRBJ1-5; clone size: few; D gene: .; CDR3 protein: CARGGVPGNSNQPQHF; CDR3 DNA: TGTGCCAGGGGTGGAGTCCCGGGGAATAGCAATCAGCCCCAGCATTTT
V gene: TRBV10-3; J gene: TRBJ2-1; clone size: few; D gene: .; CDR3 protein: CATLGVSSYNEQFF; CDR3 DNA: TGTGCCACGCTTGGGGTCAGCTCCTACAATGAGCAGTTCTTC
V gene: TRBV6-5; J gene: TRBJ2-1; clone size: few; D gene: TRBD1; CDR3 protein: CASSPRQGWNEQFF; CDR3 DNA: TGTGCCAGCAGCCCACGACAGGGGTGGAATGAGCAGTTCTTC
V gene: TRBV4-2; J gene: TRBJ2-3; clone size: few; D gene: TRBD2; CDR3 protein: CASSSRLGGMTDTQYF; CDR3 DNA: TGTGCCAGCAGCTCACGACTGGGGGGGATGACGGATACGCAGTATTTT
V gene: TRBV7-2; J gene: TRBJ1-1; clone size: few; D gene: TRBD1; CDR3 protein: CASSLRQGATEAFF; CDR3 DNA: TGTGCCAGCAGCTTGAGACAGGGGGCCACTGAAGCTTTCTTT
V gene: TRBV27; J gene: TRBJ1-6; clone size: few; D gene: TRBD1; CDR3 protein: CASSLWDRGNSPLHF; CDR3 DNA: TGTGCCAGCAGTTTATGGGACAGGGGCAATTCACCCCTCCACTTT
V gene: TRBV5-1; J gene: TRBJ2-7; clone size: many; D gene: .; CDR3 protein: CASSGGPGEGEQYF; CDR3 DNA: TGCGCCAGCAGCGGAGGACCAGGGGAGGGCGAGCAGTACTTC
V gene: TRBV20-1; J gene: TRBJ1-2; clone size: .; D gene: TRBD1; CDR3 protein: CSATHRDRVIYGYTF; CDR3 DNA: TGCAGTGCTACCCACCGGGACAGGGTTATCTATGGCTACACCTTC
V gene: TRBV29-1; J gene: TRBJ2-1; clone size: many; D gene: .; CDR3 protein: CSVDSSYNEQFF; CDR3 DNA: TGCAGCGTGGACAGCTCCTACAATGAGCAGTTCTTC
V gene: TRBV12-3/TRBV12-4; J gene: TRBJ2-7; clone size: many; D gene: .; CDR3 protein: CASSLNGQAYEQYF; CDR3 DNA: TGTGCCAGCAGTTTGAACGGTCAGGCTTACGAGCAGTACTTC
V gene: TRBV2; J gene: TRBJ2-3; clone size: .; D gene: TRBD1; CDR3 protein: CASSRYADRGKSTDTQYF; CDR3 DNA: TGTGCCAGCAGTAGGTATGCGGACAGGGGAAAGTCCACAGATACGCAGTATTTT
V gene: TRBV7-9; J gene: TRBJ1-2; clone size: many; D gene: TRBD1; CDR3 protein: CASSPRTGEGYGYTF; CDR3 DNA: TGTGCCAGCAGCCCCCGGACAGGCGAGGGCTATGGCTACACCTTC
V gene: TRBV20-1; J gene: TRBJ2-5; clone size: many; D gene: TRBD2; CDR3 protein: CSARGTSGSQETQYF; CDR3 DNA: TGCAGTGCTAGAGGGACTAGCGGTTCACAAGAGACCCAGTACTTC
V gene: TRBV20-1; J gene: TRBJ2-7; clone size: .; D gene: TRBD1; CDR3 protein: CSARDRFSGQGYPSSYEQYF; CDR3 DNA: TGCAGTGCTAGAGATCGCTTTTCGGGACAGGGATATCCTAGCTCCTACGAGCAGTACTTC